This is a list of T cell receptor beta chains from one sample in a study of blood T cell repertoires in COVID-19. Sequencing was performed with immunoSEQ multiplex PCR; in TCRdb, only in-frame clones are kept and a portion is missing. The table records around 300,000 clones, almost 85% of them present only once. The sample consisted of peripheral blood. The receptors were gathered from a human donor in a cohort sampled during active COVID-19. Both conserved end residues are part of each CDR3. A D gene is named only where the DNA matches it firmly.

V gene: TRBV6-5; D gene: NA; J gene: TRBJ1-6; CDR3 DNA: TGTGCCAGCAGTTACTCGATTACAGTTAATTCACCCCTCCACTTT; CDR3 protein: CASSYSITVNSPLHF
V gene: TRBV10-2; D gene: NA; J gene: TRBJ1-3; CDR3 DNA: TGCGCCAGCAGTGAAAGGGGCGCGAATGGAAACACCATATATTTT; CDR3 protein: CASSERGANGNTIYF
V gene: TRBV7-2; D gene: NA; J gene: TRBJ1-5; CDR3 DNA: TGTGCCAGCAGCTTAGCCCCTTATAGCAATCAGCCCCAGCATTTT; CDR3 protein: CASSLAPYSNQPQHF
V gene: TRBV9; D gene: NA; J gene: TRBJ2-7; CDR3 DNA: TGTGCCAGCAGCGTACTCCCCGACACGACAAATACCTACGAGCAGTACTTC; CDR3 protein: CASSVLPDTTNTYEQYF
V gene: TRBV7-3; D gene: NA; J gene: TRBJ1-1; CDR3 DNA: TGTGCCAGCAGCTCCCAAAAGGCGGAGCGGAACACTGAAGCTTTCTTT; CDR3 protein: CASSSQKAERNTEAFF
V gene: TRBV10-3; D gene: TRBD1; J gene: TRBJ1-1; CDR3 DNA: TGTGCCATCAGTGAGCAAGGGGGCACCACTGAAGCTTTCTTT; CDR3 protein: CAISEQGGTTEAFF
V gene: TRBV19; D gene: NA; J gene: TRBJ1-1; CDR3 DNA: TGTGCCAGTAGTATTACAGGGTCAATGGGATTTAACACTGAAGCTTTCTTT; CDR3 protein: CASSITGSMGFNTEAFF
V gene: TRBV6-2/TRBV6-3; D gene: NA; J gene: TRBJ2-7; CDR3 DNA: TGTGCCAGCAGCCCACCGCGGGGATCCTACGAGCAGTACTTC; CDR3 protein: CASSPPRGSYEQYF
V gene: TRBV2; D gene: TRBD1; J gene: TRBJ1-5; CDR3 DNA: TGTGCCAGGTTGGACAGGGGGAGTAATCAGCCCCAGCATTTT; CDR3 protein: CARLDRGSNQPQHF
V gene: TRBV3-1/TRBV3-2; D gene: NA; J gene: TRBJ2-3; CDR3 DNA: TGTGCCAGCAGCCCCAGACTGGGCACAGATACGCAGTATTTT; CDR3 protein: CASSPRLGTDTQYF
V gene: TRBV5-5; D gene: NA; J gene: TRBJ2-7; CDR3 DNA: TGTGCCAGCAGCTTGGACAGTGAAACCTACGAGCAGTACTTC; CDR3 protein: CASSLDSETYEQYF